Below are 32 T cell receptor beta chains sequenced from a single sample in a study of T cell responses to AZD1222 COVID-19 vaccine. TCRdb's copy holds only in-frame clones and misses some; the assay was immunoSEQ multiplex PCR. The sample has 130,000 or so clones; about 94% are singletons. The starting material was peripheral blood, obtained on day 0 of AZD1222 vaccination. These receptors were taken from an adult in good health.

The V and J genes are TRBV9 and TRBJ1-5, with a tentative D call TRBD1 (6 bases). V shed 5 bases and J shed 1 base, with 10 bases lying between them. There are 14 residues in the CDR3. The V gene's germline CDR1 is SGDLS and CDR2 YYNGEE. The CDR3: CASRPGASNQPQHF. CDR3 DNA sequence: TGTGCCAGCAGGCCGGGGGCGAGCAATCAGCCCCAGCATTTT.

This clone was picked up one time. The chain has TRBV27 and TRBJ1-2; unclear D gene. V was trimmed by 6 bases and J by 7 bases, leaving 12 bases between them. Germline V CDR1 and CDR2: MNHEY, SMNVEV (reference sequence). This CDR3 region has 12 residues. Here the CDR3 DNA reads TGTGCCAGCAGACGAGACGGAGCTGGCTACACCTTC. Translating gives CASRRDGAGYTF.

The CDR3 region is CASSLGSGAYEQYF. The CDR3 nucleotides read TGTGCCAGCAGCTTAGGGAGCGGGGCCTACGAGCAGTACTTC. This chain links TRBV7-2 with TRBJ2-7; the match to TRBD2 covers 7 bases. CDR3 size: 14 residues. Germline CDR1 and CDR2: SGHTA and FQGNSA. With 1 base clipped from V and 2 bases from J, the junction kept 2 bases outside the gene matches.

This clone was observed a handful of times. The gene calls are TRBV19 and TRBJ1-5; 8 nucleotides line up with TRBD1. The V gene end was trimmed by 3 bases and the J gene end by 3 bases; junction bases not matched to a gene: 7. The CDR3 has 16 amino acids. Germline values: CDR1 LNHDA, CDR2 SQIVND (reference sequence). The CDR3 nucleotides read TGTGCCAGTAGTATCGGACAGGGAGTATACAATCAGCCCCAGCATTTT. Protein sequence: CASSIGQGVYNQPQHF. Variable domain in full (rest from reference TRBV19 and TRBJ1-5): DGGITQSPKYLFRKEGQNVTLSCEQNLNHDAMYWYRQDPGQGLRLIYYSQIVNDFQKGDIAEGYSVSREKKESFPLTVTSAQKNPTAFYLCASSIGQGVYNQPQHFGDGTRLSIL.

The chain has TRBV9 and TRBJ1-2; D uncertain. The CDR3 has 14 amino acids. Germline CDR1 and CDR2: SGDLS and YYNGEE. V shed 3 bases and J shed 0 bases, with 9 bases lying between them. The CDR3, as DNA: TGTGCCAGCAGCGAGGACGCAGCTAACTATGGCTACACCTTC. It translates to CASSEDAANYGYTF.

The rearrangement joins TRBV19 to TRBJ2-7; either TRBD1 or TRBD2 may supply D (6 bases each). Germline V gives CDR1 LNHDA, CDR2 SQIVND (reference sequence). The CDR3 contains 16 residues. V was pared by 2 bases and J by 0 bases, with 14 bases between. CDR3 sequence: CASSISGAPPSYEQYF. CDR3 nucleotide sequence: TGTGCCAGTAGTATATCGGGGGCCCCTCCCTCCTACGAGCAGTACTTC.

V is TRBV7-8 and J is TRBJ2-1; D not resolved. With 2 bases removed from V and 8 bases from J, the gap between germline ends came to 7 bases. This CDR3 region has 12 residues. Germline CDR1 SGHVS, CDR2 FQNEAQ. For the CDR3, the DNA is TGTGCCAGCAGCTTACCCGTGTATGAGCAGTTCTTC. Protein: CASSLPVYEQFF.

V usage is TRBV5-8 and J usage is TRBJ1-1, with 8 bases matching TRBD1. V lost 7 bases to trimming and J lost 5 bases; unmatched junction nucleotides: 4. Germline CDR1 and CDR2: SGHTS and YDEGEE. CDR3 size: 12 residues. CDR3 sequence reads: CASRQGRTEAFF. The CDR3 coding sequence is TGTGCCAGCCGACAGGGGAGAACTGAAGCTTTCTTT.

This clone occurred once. The CDR3 bases are TGTGCCAGCTCAGCCCTACAGGGGAAGAACACTGAAGCTTTCTTT. Its translation is CASSALQGKNTEAFF. The V and J genes are TRBV18 and TRBJ1-1; 7 bases match TRBD1. The CDR3 length is 15 residues. Germline trimming cut 5 bases from V and 1 base from J; bases unmatched to any gene: 7. Germline V lookup: CDR1 KGHSH, CDR2 LQKENI. Full variable domain (missing parts from reference TRBV18 and TRBJ1-1): NAGVMQNPRHLVRRRGQEARLRCSPMKGHSHVYWYRQLPEEGLKFMVYLQKENIIDESGMPKERFSAEFPKEGPSILRIQQVVRGDSAAYFCASSALQGKNTEAFFGQGTRLTVV.

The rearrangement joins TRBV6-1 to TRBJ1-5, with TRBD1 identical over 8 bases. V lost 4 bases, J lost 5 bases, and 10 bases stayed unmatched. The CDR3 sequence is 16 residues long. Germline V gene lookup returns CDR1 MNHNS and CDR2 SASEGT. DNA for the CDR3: TGTGCCAGCAGTGTGAACCCGGGACAGGACTATCAGCCCCAGCATTTT. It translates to CASSVNPGQDYQPQHF.

CDR3 region: CASSRQATEAFF. DNA for the CDR3: TGTGCCAGCAGCAGACAGGCCACTGAAGCTTTCTTT. The rearrangement uses TRBV6-6 and TRBJ1-1; TRBD1 is a possible D gene (6 bases). The V end was cut by 6 bases, the J end by 4 bases, with 9 bases between. Per germline, CDR1 MNHNY and CDR2 SVGAGI (reference sequence). The CDR3 has 12 residues.

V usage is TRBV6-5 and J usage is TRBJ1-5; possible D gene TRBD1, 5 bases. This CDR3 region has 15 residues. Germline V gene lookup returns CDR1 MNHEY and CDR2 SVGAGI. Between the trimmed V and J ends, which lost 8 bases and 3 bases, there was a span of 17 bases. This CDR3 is CASLGLVGVNQPQHF. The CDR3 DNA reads TGTGCCAGCCTCGGCCTAGTGGGGGTCAATCAGCCCCAGCATTTT.

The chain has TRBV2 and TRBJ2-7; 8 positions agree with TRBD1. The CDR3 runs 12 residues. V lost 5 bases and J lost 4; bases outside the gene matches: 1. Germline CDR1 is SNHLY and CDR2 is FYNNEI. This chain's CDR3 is CASSRDRYEQYF. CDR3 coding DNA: TGTGCCAGCAGTCGGGACAGGTACGAGCAGTACTTC.

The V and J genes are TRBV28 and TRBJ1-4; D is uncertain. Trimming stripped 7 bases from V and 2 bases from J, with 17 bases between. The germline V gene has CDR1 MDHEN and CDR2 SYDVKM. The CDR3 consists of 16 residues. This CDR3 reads CASKSFGIGTNEKLFF. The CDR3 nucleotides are TGTGCCAGCAAGTCCTTTGGGATAGGTACTAATGAAAAACTGTTTTTT.

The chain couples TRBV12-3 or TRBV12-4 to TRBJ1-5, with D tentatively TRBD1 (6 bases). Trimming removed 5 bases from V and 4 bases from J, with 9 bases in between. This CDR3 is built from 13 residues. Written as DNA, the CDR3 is TGTGCCAGCAGTGACAGGCGGAATCAGCCCCAGCATTTT. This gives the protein CASSDRRNQPQHF.

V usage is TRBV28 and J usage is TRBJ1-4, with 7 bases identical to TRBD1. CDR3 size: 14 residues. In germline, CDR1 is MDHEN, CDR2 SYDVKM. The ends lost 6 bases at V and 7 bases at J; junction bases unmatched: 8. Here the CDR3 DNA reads TGTGCCAGCAGGCCAGGGGGATCGGGTGAAAAACTGTTTTTT. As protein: CASRPGGSGEKLFF.

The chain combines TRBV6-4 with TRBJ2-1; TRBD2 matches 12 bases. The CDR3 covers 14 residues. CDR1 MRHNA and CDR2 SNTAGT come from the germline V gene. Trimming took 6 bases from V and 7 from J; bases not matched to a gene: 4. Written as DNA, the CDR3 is TGTGCCAGCAGCTGGACTAGCGGGACAAATGAGCAGTTCTTC. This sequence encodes CASSWTSGTNEQFF.

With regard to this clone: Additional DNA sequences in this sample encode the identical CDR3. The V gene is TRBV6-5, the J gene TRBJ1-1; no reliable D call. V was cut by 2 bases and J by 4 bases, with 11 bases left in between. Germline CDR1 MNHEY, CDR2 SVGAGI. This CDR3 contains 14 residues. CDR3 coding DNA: TGTGCCAGCAGTTACAGCACGGGAAGCACTGAAGCTTTCTTT. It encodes CASSYSTGSTEAFF.

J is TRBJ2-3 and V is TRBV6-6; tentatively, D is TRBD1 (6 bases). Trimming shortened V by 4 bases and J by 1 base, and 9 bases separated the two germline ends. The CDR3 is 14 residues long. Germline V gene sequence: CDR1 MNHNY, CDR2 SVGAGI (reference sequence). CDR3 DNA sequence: TGTGCCAGCAGTTCCAGACAGGGCACAGATACGCAGTATTTT. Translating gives CASSSRQGTDTQYF.

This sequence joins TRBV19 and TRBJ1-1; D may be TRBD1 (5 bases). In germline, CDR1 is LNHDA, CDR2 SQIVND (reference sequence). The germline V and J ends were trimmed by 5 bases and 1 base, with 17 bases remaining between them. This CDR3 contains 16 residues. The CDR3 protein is CASSPGLLLANTEAFF. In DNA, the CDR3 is TGTGCCAGTAGTCCGGGACTGCTGTTGGCGAACACTGAAGCTTTCTTT.

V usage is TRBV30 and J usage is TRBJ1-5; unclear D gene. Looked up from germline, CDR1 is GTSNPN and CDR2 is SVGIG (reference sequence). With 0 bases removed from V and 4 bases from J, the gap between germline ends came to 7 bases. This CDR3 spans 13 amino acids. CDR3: CAWSVGANQPQHF. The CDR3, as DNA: TGTGCCTGGAGTGTAGGCGCAAATCAGCCCCAGCATTTT.

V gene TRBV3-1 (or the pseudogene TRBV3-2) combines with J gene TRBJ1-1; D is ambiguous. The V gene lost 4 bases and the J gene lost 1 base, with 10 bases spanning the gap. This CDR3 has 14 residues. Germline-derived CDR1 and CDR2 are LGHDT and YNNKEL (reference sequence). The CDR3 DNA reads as TGTGCCAGCAGCCCAAGATCCTCGAACACTGAAGCTTTCTTT. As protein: CASSPRSSNTEAFF.

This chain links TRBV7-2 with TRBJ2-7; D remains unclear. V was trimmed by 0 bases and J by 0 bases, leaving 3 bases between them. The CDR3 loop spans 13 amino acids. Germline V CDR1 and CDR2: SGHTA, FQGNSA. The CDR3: CASSLATSYEQYF. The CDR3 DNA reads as TGTGCCAGCAGCTTAGCCACCTCCTACGAGCAGTACTTC.

The CDR3 sequence is CASSRGGTYEQYF. The CDR3 region has the DNA TGTGCCAGCAGCCGAGGGGGGACCTACGAGCAGTACTTC. The chain uses TRBV7-9 and TRBJ2-7; either TRBD1 or TRBD2 may fit D (6 bases each). CDR3 size: 13 residues. CDR1 is SEHNR and CDR2 is FQNEAQ in the germline V gene (reference sequence). Trimming pared 5 bases from V and 2 bases from J, leaving 10 bases between.

The CDR3 region is CAWLTTGWSEAFF. CDR3 in DNA: TGTGCCTGGTTAACCACAGGGTGGTCTGAAGCTTTCTTT. V is TRBV30 and J is TRBJ1-1; D possibly corresponds to TRBD1 (6 bases). Germline CDR1 and CDR2: GTSNPN and SVGIG (reference sequence). This CDR3 is 13 amino acids long. The germline V and J ends were trimmed by 5 bases and 6 bases, with 16 bases remaining between them.

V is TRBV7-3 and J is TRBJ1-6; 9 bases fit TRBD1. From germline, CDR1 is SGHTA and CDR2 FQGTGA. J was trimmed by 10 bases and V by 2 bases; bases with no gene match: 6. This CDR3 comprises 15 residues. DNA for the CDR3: TGTGCCAGCAGCTTATCTGGACAGGGGCGGTCACCCCTCCACTTT. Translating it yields CASSLSGQGRSPLHF.

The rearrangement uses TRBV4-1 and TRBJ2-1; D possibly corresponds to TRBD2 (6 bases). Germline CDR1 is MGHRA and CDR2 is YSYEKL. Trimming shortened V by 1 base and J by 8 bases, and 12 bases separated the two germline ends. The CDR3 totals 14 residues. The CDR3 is CASSQVGGYDEQFF. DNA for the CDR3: TGCGCCAGCAGCCAAGTTGGAGGGTATGATGAGCAGTTCTTC.

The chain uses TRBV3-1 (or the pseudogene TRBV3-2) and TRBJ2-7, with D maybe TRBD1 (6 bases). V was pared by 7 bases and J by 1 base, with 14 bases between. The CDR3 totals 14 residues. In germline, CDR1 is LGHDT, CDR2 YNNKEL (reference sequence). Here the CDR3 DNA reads TGTGCCAGCACCAAGGGGACAAGATCCTACGAGCAGTACTTC. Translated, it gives CASTKGTRSYEQYF.

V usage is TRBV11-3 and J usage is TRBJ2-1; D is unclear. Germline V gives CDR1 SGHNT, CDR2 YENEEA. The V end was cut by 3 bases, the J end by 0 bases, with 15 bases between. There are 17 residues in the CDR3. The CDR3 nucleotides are TGTGCCAGCAGCTTTATCCCTCTACCGAGCTCCTACAATGAGCAGTTCTTC. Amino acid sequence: CASSFIPLPSSYNEQFF. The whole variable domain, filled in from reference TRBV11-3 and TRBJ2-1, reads EAGVVQSPRYKIIEKKQPVAFWCNPISGHNTLYWYLQNLGQGPELLIRYENEEAVDDSQLPKDRFSAERLKGVDSTLKIQPAELGDSAVYLCASSFIPLPSSYNEQFFGPGTRLTVL.

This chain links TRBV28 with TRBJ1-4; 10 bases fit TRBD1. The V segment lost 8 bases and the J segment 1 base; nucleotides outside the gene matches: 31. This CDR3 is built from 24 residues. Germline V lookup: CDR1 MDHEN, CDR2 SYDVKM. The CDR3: CASGTPHGKTGTGVRLGTNEKLFF. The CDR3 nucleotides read TGTGCCAGCGGTACCCCCCACGGCAAGACCGGGACAGGGGTTCGGTTGGGAACTAATGAAAAACTGTTTTTT.

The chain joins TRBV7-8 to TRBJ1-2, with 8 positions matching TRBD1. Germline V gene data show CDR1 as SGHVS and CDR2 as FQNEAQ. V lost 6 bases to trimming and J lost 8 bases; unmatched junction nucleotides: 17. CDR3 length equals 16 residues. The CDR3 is CASSPGGQASSGGYTF. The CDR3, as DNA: TGTGCCAGCAGTCCCGGGGGACAGGCCTCTTCTGGGGGCTACACCTTC.

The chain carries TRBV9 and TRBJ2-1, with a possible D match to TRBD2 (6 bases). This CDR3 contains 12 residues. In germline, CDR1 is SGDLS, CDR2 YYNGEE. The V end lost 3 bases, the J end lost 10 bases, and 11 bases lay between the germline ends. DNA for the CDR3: TGTGCCAGCAGCGCACTAGGAGGGGAGCAGTTCTTC. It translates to CASSALGGEQFF. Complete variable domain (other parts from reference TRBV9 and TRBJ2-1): DSGVTQTPKHLITATGQRVTLRCSPRSGDLSVYWYQQSLDQGLQFLIQYYNGEERAKGNILERFSAQQFPDLHSELNLSSLELGDSALYFCASSALGGEQFFGPGTRLTVL.